Below, one T cell receptor (beta chain) is given with its context. The CDR3 runs 15 residues. Germline lookup yields CDR1 SGHKS and CDR2 YYEKEE (reference sequence). J gave up 4 bases and V 0 bases, and 7 bases lay outside the gene matches. Per the study methods: Estimated nucleated cell counts came from reference gene primer amplification. This table comes from immunoSEQ multiplex PCR, and its TCRdb copy is limited to in-frame clones, with some not included. The V and J calls and clone size were taken over from that table, and D and trimming were inferred from the DNA. The sample records 100,000 to 150,000 clones, roughly three quarters being singletons. These data are taken from a study of blood T cell repertoires in COVID-19. Study summary: Samples taken during acute and convalescent COVID-19 were collected in the United States, Italy and Spain. The cDNA or gDNA used as material had been derived from T cells, B-cell-depleted T cells, or PBMCs.

The sequence was obtained from a human donor in a cohort sampled during active COVID-19. The rearrangement uses TRBV5-5 and TRBJ2-7; TRBD1 aligns across 7 bases. What was sequenced was peripheral blood. CDR3 amino acids: CASSLALTGQYEQYF. CDR3 sequence (DNA): TGTGCCAGCAGCTTGGCGTTGACGGGACAGTACGAGCAGTACTTC. Full variable domain (outside the CDR3, taken from reference TRBV5-5 and TRBJ2-7): DAGVTQSPTHLIKTRGQQVTLRCSPISGHKSVSWYQQVLGQGPQFIFQYYEKEERGRGNFPDRFSARQFPNYSSELNVNALLLGDSALYLCASSLALTGQYEQYFGPGTRLTVT.